Presented here are 27 T cell receptor beta chains from one specimen sequenced in a study of T cell changes during pregnancy in multiple sclerosis. Profiled with immunoSEQ multiplex PCR; TCRdb holds only in-frame clones, not every one. The sample shows tens of thousands of clones, 85% to 95% of them seen only once. This specimen was peripheral blood, taken in the third trimester of pregnancy. The receptors originated from a female donor in good health, enrolled as a control in a pregnancy study.

The sample holds one count of this clone. The V gene is TRBV11-1, the J gene TRBJ1-1; 7 bases map to TRBD1. Germline loops: CDR1 SGHAT, CDR2 FQDESV (reference sequence). V was clipped by 5 bases and J by 4 bases; unmatched bases: 10. The length of the CDR3 is 15 residues. The CDR3 bases are TGTGCCAGCAGCCCTCAGACAGGGAGTAGCACTGAAGCTTTCTTT. Its translation is CASSPQTGSSTEAFF.

The chain recombines TRBV7-3 with TRBJ1-1, with D perhaps TRBD1 (5 bases). The CDR3 covers 13 residues. V dropped 6 bases and J dropped 0 bases, with 8 bases sitting between them. Germline lookup yields CDR1 SGHTA and CDR2 FQGTGA. CDR3 in amino acids: CASRGPMNTEAFF. The CDR3, as DNA: TGTGCCAGCAGGGGGCCGATGAACACTGAAGCTTTCTTT.

The CDR3 loop is CASSPPLAGWMGANTGELFF. In nucleotides, the CDR3 is TGTGCCAGCTCACCACCCCTAGCGGGTTGGATGGGGGCGAACACCGGGGAGCTGTTTTTT. The V call is TRBV18, the J call TRBJ2-2, with 8 nucleotides matching TRBD2. V dropped 0 bases and J dropped 0; count of bases not matched to a gene: 12. The CDR3 has 20 amino acids. From germline, CDR1 is KGHSH and CDR2 LQKENI.

The rearrangement links TRBV11-2 to TRBJ2-7; 13 bases line up with TRBD2. Looked up from germline, CDR1 is SGHAT and CDR2 is FQNNGV. V dropped 4 bases and J dropped 6; count of bases not matched to a gene: 12. The length of the CDR3 is 17 residues. CDR3 coding DNA: TGTGCCAGCAGCTACACTCCTCCACTAGCGGGAGGGGGCGAGCAGTACTTC. Translation: CASSYTPPLAGGGEQYF.

This clone came up once. The gene calls are TRBV5-6 and TRBJ2-2, with a weak D call TRBD2 (6 bases). With 0 bases removed from V and 7 bases from J, the gap between germline ends came to 19 bases. This CDR3 contains 17 residues. Germline loops: CDR1 SGHDT, CDR2 YYEEEE. CDR3 sequence: CASSLVGAVLGGGELFF. The CDR3, as DNA: TGTGCCAGCAGCTTGGTCGGCGCCGTCCTCGGGGGCGGGGAGCTGTTTTTT.

The V gene is TRBV29-1, the J gene TRBJ2-1; the D gene is possibly TRBD2 (6 bases). The CDR3 covers 14 residues. The germline V gene encodes CDR1 SQVTM and CDR2 ANQGSEA. The V gene lost 5 bases and the J gene lost 0 bases, with 11 bases spanning the gap. The CDR3, as DNA: TGCAGCGTTCCCCTAGCGAGCTCCTACAATGAGCAGTTCTTC. This sequence encodes CSVPLASSYNEQFF.

The chain couples TRBV11-2 to TRBJ1-2, with 8 bases lining up with TRBD1. This CDR3 has 15 residues. The V gene's germline CDR1 is SGHAT and CDR2 FQNNGV. V dropped 3 bases and J dropped 2; count of bases not matched to a gene: 5. The CDR3 DNA is TGTGCCAGCAGCTTGGGGACAGGTCTGAACTATGGCTACACCTTC. Its translation is CASSLGTGLNYGYTF.

This clone was detected only once. The chain uses TRBV2 and TRBJ1-1; TRBD1 is a possible D gene (5 bases). CDR3 length: 16 amino acids. V was shortened by 6 bases and J by 0 bases, with 17 bases between the two germline ends. Germline-derived CDR1 and CDR2 are SNHLY and FYNNEI. This chain's CDR3 is CASRFGHSTMNTEAFF. CDR3 nucleotides: TGTGCCAGCAGGTTCGGACACTCTACAATGAACACTGAAGCTTTCTTT.

The chain couples TRBV4-1 to TRBJ1-6, with a tentative D call TRBD1 (5 bases). The CDR3 runs 19 residues. V was pared by 1 base and J by 4 bases, with 20 bases between. Germline loops: CDR1 MGHRA, CDR2 YSYEKL. CDR3 bases: TGCGCCAGCAGCCAAGGTCCTCCGGGACTCCTAATTTATAATTCACCCCTCCACTTT. It encodes CASSQGPPGLLIYNSPLHF.

The chain carries TRBV7-9 and TRBJ2-2, with D possibly being TRBD1 (5 bases). CDR3 length: 12 residues. Germline lookup yields CDR1 SEHNR and CDR2 FQNEAQ (reference sequence). V was clipped by 5 bases and J by 7 bases, with 8 bases between them. CDR3 in DNA: TGTGCCAGCAGCCAGGGAAACGGGGAGCTGTTTTTT. Translation gives CASSQGNGELFF.

The chain couples TRBV4-1 to TRBJ2-1, with a tentative D call TRBD1 (6 bases). This CDR3 has 16 amino acids. Trimming removed 1 base from V and 3 bases from J, with 13 bases in between. Looked up from germline, CDR1 is MGHRA and CDR2 is YSYEKL. The CDR3 sequence: CASSQGGPLLYNEQFF. CDR3 coding DNA: TGCGCCAGCAGCCAAGGGGGGCCTCTACTCTACAATGAGCAGTTCTTC.

V usage is TRBV7-2 and J usage is TRBJ2-6; D possibly corresponds to TRBD2 (6 bases). The V and J ends lost 5 bases and 0 bases respectively, with 17 bases between them. This CDR3 region has 18 residues. Per germline, CDR1 SGHTA and CDR2 FQGNSA. The CDR3: CASSKSGWAPSGANVLTF. Written as DNA, the CDR3 is TGTGCCAGCAGCAAAAGCGGGTGGGCCCCCTCTGGGGCCAACGTCCTGACTTTC.

The genes are TRBV19 and TRBJ1-1; D is perhaps TRBD1 (6 bases). The CDR3 extends over 14 amino acids. V gave up 5 bases and J gave up 6 bases, with 16 bases separating them. The germline CDR1 and CDR2 sequences are LNHDA and SQIVND (reference sequence). The CDR3 sequence: CASSPRRQVPEAFF. DNA of the CDR3: TGTGCCAGTAGTCCCCGCCGACAGGTGCCTGAAGCTTTCTTT.

The rearrangement joins TRBV19 to TRBJ2-7, with a tentative D call TRBD2 (5 bases). From germline, CDR1 is LNHDA and CDR2 SQIVND (reference sequence). CDR3 size: 15 residues. V lost 9 bases and J lost 1, with 19 bases in between. The CDR3 loop reads CASKDLLTLSYEQYF. The CDR3 DNA sequence: TGTGCCAGCAAGGACTTACTTACCCTATCCTACGAGCAGTACTTC.

The V gene is TRBV5-4, the J gene TRBJ1-4, with D perhaps TRBD1 (5 bases). This CDR3 has 15 residues. From germline, CDR1 is SGHNT and CDR2 YYREEE (reference sequence). The V end lost 4 bases, the J end lost 6 bases, and 16 bases lay between the germline ends. For the CDR3, the DNA is TGTGCCAGCAGCCCGGCAGGGTTAACGGATGAAAAACTGTTTTTT. Its protein is CASSPAGLTDEKLFF.

The V gene is TRBV9, the J gene TRBJ1-1, with D possibly TRBD1 on 5 matching bases. Germline lookup yields CDR1 SGDLS and CDR2 YYNGEE. The CDR3 is 15 residues long. V gave up 0 bases and J gave up 5 bases, with 14 bases separating them. CDR3 coding DNA: TGTGCCAGCAGCGTAGAAGGGCAGGGTGGGACTGAAGCTTTCTTT. Translating it yields CASSVEGQGGTEAFF. The entire variable domain, with the rest obtained from reference TRBV9 and TRBJ1-1, is as follows: DSGVTQTPKHLITATGQRVTLRCSPRSGDLSVYWYQQSLDQGLQFLIQYYNGEERAKGNILERFSAQQFPDLHSELNLSSLELGDSALYFCASSVEGQGGTEAFFGQGTRLTVV.

The genes are TRBV19 and TRBJ2-5; D ambiguous. Germline values: CDR1 LNHDA, CDR2 SQIVND (reference sequence). Trimming took 7 bases from V and 1 from J, leaving 19 bases between them. CDR3 length: 16 amino acids. The CDR3 bases are TGTGCCAGTAACCCCCTATTGGATTACAGCCAAGAGACCCAGTACTTC. The encoded protein is CASNPLLDYSQETQYF.

This rearrangement joins TRBV29-1 to TRBJ1-1; TRBD1 matches 7 bases. The CDR3 loop spans 12 amino acids. In germline, CDR1 is SQVTM, CDR2 ANQGSEA. V dropped 7 bases and J dropped 4; count of bases not matched to a gene: 6. As DNA, the CDR3 is TGCAGCGGGACCGCAGGGGGCACTGAAGCTTTCTTT. Encoded protein: CSGTAGGTEAFF.

The chain couples TRBV2 to TRBJ2-2; TRBD1 matches 8 bases. CDR3 length: 15 residues. Per germline, CDR1 SNHLY and CDR2 FYNNEI. V shed 7 bases, J shed 1 base, and the junction held 5 bases outside the gene matches. CDR3 sequence (DNA): TGTGCCAGCAATTTACAGGGGGGGAACACCGGGGAGCTGTTTTTT. It codes for CASNLQGGNTGELFF. Full variable domain (remainder filled in from reference TRBV2 and TRBJ2-2): EPEVTQTPSHQVTQMGQEVILRCVPISNHLYFYWYRQILGQKVEFLVSFYNNEISEKSEIFDDQFSVERPDGSNFTLKIRSTKLEDSAMYFCASNLQGGNTGELFFGEGSRLTVL.

This chain connects TRBV5-6 to TRBJ1-2, with D unclear. Looked up from germline, CDR1 is SGHDT and CDR2 is YYEEEE. V lost 0 bases, J lost 4 bases, and 10 bases lay in between. The CDR3 is 14 residues long. The CDR3 nucleotides are TGTGCCAGCAGCTTGGGAGACTTTCTCTATGGCTACACCTTC. Residues: CASSLGDFLYGYTF.

This clone was observed once. This chain joins TRBV27 and TRBJ2-3, with 10 bases identical to TRBD2. From germline, CDR1 is MNHEY and CDR2 SMNVEV (reference sequence). The V and J ends lost 5 bases and 2 bases, in that order; junction bases with no gene match: 7. The CDR3 sequence is 16 residues long. The CDR3 region has the DNA TGTGCCAGCAGTCCACCTAGCGGGAGCCCCACAGATACGCAGTATTTT. The encoded protein is CASSPPSGSPTDTQYF.

This clone came up once. The rearrangement links TRBV5-4 to TRBJ1-2; D perhaps matches TRBD1 (5 bases). V lost 1 base, J lost 8 bases, and 18 bases lay in between. The CDR3 sequence is 15 residues long. In germline, CDR1 is SGHNT, CDR2 YYREEE (reference sequence). This CDR3 reads CASSLSGQGSSGYTF. In DNA, the CDR3 is TGTGCCAGCAGCTTGTCGGGTCAGGGCAGTTCCGGCTACACCTTC.

The chain recombines TRBV7-9 with TRBJ2-7; D possibly corresponds to TRBD1 (5 bases). Trimming took off 2 bases at V and 7 bases at J, with 12 bases between the two ends. Germline loops: CDR1 SEHNR, CDR2 FQNEAQ (reference sequence). There are 13 residues in the CDR3. The CDR3 bases are TGTGCCAGCAGCTTACGTAATAAGGGGGAGCAGTACTTC. Its protein product is CASSLRNKGEQYF. The whole variable domain, remainder taken from reference TRBV7-9 and TRBJ2-7, is DTGVSQNPRHKITKRGQNVTFRCDPISEHNRLYWYRQTLGQGPEFLTYFQNEAQLEKSRLLSDRFSAERPKGSFSTLEIQRTEQGDSAMYLCASSLRNKGEQYFGPGTRLTVT.

CDR3 coding DNA: TGTGCCAGCAGGGGACAGGGGATTGACTATGGCTACACCTTC. Translating gives CASRGQGIDYGYTF. The rearrangement links TRBV28 to TRBJ1-2, with 10 bases aligning to TRBD1. The CDR3 totals 14 residues. Germline CDR1 and CDR2: MDHEN and SYDVKM. The V segment lost 6 bases and the J segment 3 bases; nucleotides outside the gene matches: 4.

This chain connects TRBV5-6 to TRBJ1-6; D unresolved. Looked up from germline, CDR1 is SGHDT and CDR2 is YYEEEE. V lost 1 base, J lost 10 bases, and 15 bases lay in between. This CDR3 contains 15 residues. The CDR3 coding sequence is TGTGCCAGCAGCTTGTTCCCGAGGGAGGAATCACCCCTCCACTTT. Its protein is CASSLFPREESPLHF.

V usage is TRBV6-5 and J usage is TRBJ2-1, with 16 bases identical to TRBD2. Trimming cost V 2 bases and J 7 bases; bases outside gene matches: 2. The CDR3 loop spans 16 amino acids. CDR1 is MNHEY and CDR2 is SVGAGI in the germline V gene. In nucleotides, the CDR3 is TGTGCCAGCAGTTACACGGGACTAGCGGGAGGGAATGAGCAGTTCTTC. This encodes CASSYTGLAGGNEQFF.

The rearrangement joins TRBV28 to TRBJ2-7; 7 nucleotides agree with TRBD1. The CDR3 runs to 14 residues. Germline CDR1 and CDR2: MDHEN and SYDVKM. With 5 bases clipped from V and 1 base from J, the junction kept 5 bases outside the gene matches. The CDR3 is CASSEDRVSYEQYF. The CDR3, as DNA: TGTGCCAGCAGTGAAGACAGGGTATCCTACGAGCAGTACTTC.